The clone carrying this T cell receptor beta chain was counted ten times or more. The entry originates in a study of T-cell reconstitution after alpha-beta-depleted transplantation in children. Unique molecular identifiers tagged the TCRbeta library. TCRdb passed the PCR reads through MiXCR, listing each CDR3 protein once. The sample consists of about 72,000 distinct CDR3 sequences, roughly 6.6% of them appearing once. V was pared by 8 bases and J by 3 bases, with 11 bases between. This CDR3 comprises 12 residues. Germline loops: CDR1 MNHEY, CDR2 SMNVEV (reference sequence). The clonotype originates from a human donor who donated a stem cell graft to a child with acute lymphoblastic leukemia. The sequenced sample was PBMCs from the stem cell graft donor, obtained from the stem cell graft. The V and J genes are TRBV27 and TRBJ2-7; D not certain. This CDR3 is CASRGTVYEQYF. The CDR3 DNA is TGTGCCAGCCGTGGTACAGTCTACGAGCAGTACTTC.